The present T cell receptor beta chain was sequenced within a study of OX40 agonist ivuxolimab in advanced cancers. Study-wide background: Partial responses were achieved by three patients, one with hepatocellular carcinoma and two with cutaneous melanoma.

Details on this clone: Its antigen is currently unknown.

Patients were ruled out by autoimmune disease history or systemic immunosuppression. The table came from immunoSEQ multiplex PCR; TCRdb's copy has only in-frame clones and leaves some out. The sample lists tens of thousands of clones, 75% to 90% occurring once. Per germline, CDR1 SGHRS and CDR2 YFSETQ. The CDR3 length is 14 residues. Trimming took off 6 bases at V and 3 bases at J, with 12 bases between the two ends. Study conclusions and caveats: There were, on average, more expanded clones in CD8+ T cells than in CD4+.

The material sequenced was CD4+ or CD8+ T cells sorted from blood, taken in a trial of the OX40 agonist ivuxolimab. The chain has TRBV5-1 and TRBJ1-4; D not resolved. The receptor comes from an adult with an advanced solid tumor such as melanoma, head and neck, liver or kidney cancer. In DNA form, the CDR3 reads TGCGCCAGCAAGCGAGGATCGGCTAATGAAAAACTGTTTTTT. Translating gives CASKRGSANEKLFF. The full variable domain, completed using reference TRBV5-1 and TRBJ1-4, is KAGVTQTPRYLIKTRGQQVTLSCSPISGHRSVSWYQQTPGQGLQFLFEYFSETQRNKGNFPGRFSGRQFSNSRSEMNVSTLELGDSALYLCASKRGSANEKLFFGSGTQLSVL.